This T cell receptor (beta chain) derives from a study of cytomegalovirus exposure and HLA in healthy donors (dated by TCRdb to about 2017). Describing the broader study: According to an earlier analysis of several hundred of the donors, about 170 million T cells yielded 117 million unique TCR beta sequences and 250 to 350 Gb of sequence data. Around 320 gigabases of sequencing data and 80 million or so unique TCR sequences were included in an early release covering around 600 HLA-typed donors. Among the roughly 400 genotyped donors, around 81% belonged to the genetic ancestry cluster associated with self-reported Caucasian donors. The study aimed to test whether cataloging public T cell receptors could reveal signatures of past pathogen exposure. Using immunosequencing, the study profiled T cell repertoires from 500 to 800 subjects and related those repertoires to cytomegalovirus serostatus. A separate validation cohort of approximately 130 different subjects was used in addition to the approximately 700-subject first cohort. High-throughput TCR immunosequencing, statistical association of individual TCRs with disease status, and machine learning were combined to predict cytomegalovirus infection status. To study patterns of TCR occurrence, a later analysis re-analyzed previously published TCR beta repertoires from several hundred donors and added high-resolution HLA genotyping. In the later analysis, no new phenotypic data were used to find candidate immune exposures; instead, reliance was placed on TCR beta sequences and their occurrence across donors. To decide whether each TCR beta V gene segment behaved as functional or pseudogenic, an earlier analysis of some 580 of the donors relied on high-throughput TCR beta sequencing. Donor age, sex, ethnicity and CMV serostatus were compiled together with the repertoire data. Genome-wide SNP genotypes for about three fifths of the roughly 700 donors were used in a later genetic analysis, which treated that subset as a discovery cohort. All discovery cohort repertoires had been generated using a single sequencing platform. Both class I and class II loci were covered by HLA typing, at four-digit resolution. The number of donors typed differed by locus, with about 629-640 for A, B, C, DRB1 and DQB1, 522 for DQA1, 600 to 610 for DPA1, and some 440 for DPB1. Roughly 5 DR-DQ haplotypes were handled as single units for association and clustering, since linkage in the cohort was strong. Across approximately 420 genotyped donors of the cohort, an average of approximately 240,000 unique TCR beta nucleotide sequences per donor were sequenced, and roughly a sixth of those sequences were non-productive. Summary of the overall study and its limitations: In this cohort, only TCR beta chains were sequenced, and detectable features were limited by the absence of alpha or paired-chain data. A total of 150 or so TCR beta chains were listed by the study as associated with cytomegalovirus. Compared with the approximately 670-donor mean, donors in an Asian-associated ancestry cluster had fewer N-insertions in productive TCRs, according to a later genetic analysis. CMV serostatus was the only immune exposure information available for the cohort. In a later analysis, several top co-occurrence clusters were reported to appear linked to parvovirus B19, influenza, CMV and Epstein-Barr virus. Some IMGT-functional V segments, including TRBV6-2 and TRBV6-3, could not be told apart with the 87-base-pair reads, so those segments were excluded. In vitro tests confirmed that a few of the cytomegalovirus-associated TCR beta chains recognize cytomegalovirus antigens. A further reported finding was that TCR beta sequences accurately predicted the HLA-A and HLA-B alleles for most subjects in the first cohort. A later analysis found that TCR association rates varied across HLA loci, with DRB1 alleles showing the most associated TCRs and HLA-C alleles the fewest. Approximately 18 rarely observed V segments, including chromosome 9 orphons, were excluded from the earlier analysis of several hundred of the donors because counts were too low. HLA typing was unavailable for some donors at each locus, so association tests used only the typed subset. In a later analysis, most CMV-associated TCR beta chains were found to appear HLA-restricted, with HLA associations seemingly driven largely by CMV exposure. Sequencing depth was assumed to be roughly uniform across donors in the presence/absence analyses, though that assumption may not hold. When HLA alleles, especially DR and DQ, strongly co-occurred, TCR associations were difficult to assign to individual alleles. A cluster of highly shared sequence variants was judged likely to be a technical artifact of the sequencing pipeline. Compared with equally common non-associated chains, HLA-associated TCR beta chains in a later analysis were more clonally expanded and had lower generation probabilities. In an earlier analysis of around 600 of the donors, most TCR beta V segments were observed in productive rearrangements about 90% or about 30% of the time, broadly matching IMGT annotations. Most TCR sequences were observed very rarely across donors, whereas some public TCRs were present in many individuals. It was suggested by the authors that the approach could potentially be generalized to other disease states and immunological phenotypes. The classifier was reported to diagnose cytomegalovirus status with high specificity and sensitivity in both the original and validation cohorts. Linkage disequilibrium might explain the correlated functional status among segregating V segments, but an unknown experimental factor could not be ruled out. A later genetic analysis associated a missense DCLRE1C variant with V-gene and J-gene trimming of TCR beta chains, and an independent cohort replicated the association. At a false discovery rate of 0.05, a later analysis linked around 15,000 TCR beta sequences to specific HLA alleles.

In the case of this clone: Its antigen specificity is not known. No per-base quality is available; no much larger clone lies one base away.

The cohort consisted of some 670 healthy bone marrow donors. At the time of sampling, all cohort members were nominally healthy, though unrecorded immune exposures were likely present. The donor was CMV seropositive and belonged to the group of 270 or so seropositive cohort members. Every donor gave a peripheral blood sample, and the peripheral blood mononuclear cells from that sample were used for TCR beta sequencing. The Qiagen DNeasy Blood Extraction Kit was used to extract genomic DNA from the blood cell samples. The V end gives up 7 bases and the J end 4 bases, leaving 18 bases in the junction not matched to a gene. Including the terminal cysteine and phenylalanine, the CDR3 comprises 16 residues. The retained sequence is limited to the CDR3, 48 bases, with the frame set at the first base. The germline V gene gives CDR1 as SQVTM and CDR2 as ANQGSEA. Receptor libraries were prepared by the immunoSEQ multiplex PCR assay. For the multiplex PCR, a mixture combining 60 forward primers for TCR Vbeta segments and 13 reverse primers for TCR Jbeta segments was used. A multiplex PCR assay on genomic DNA amplified the CDR3 region of rearranged TCR beta genes. The amplified TCR beta libraries were sequenced on the Illumina HiSeq System as 87-base-pair reads. The study's processing was this. A later analysis counted about 80 million unique TCR beta chains across the 666 repertoires, and about 10 million of these chains were shared by at least two donors. A nearest-neighbor algorithm error-corrected the raw reads and collapsed the reads into unique sequences, merging closely related sequences to remove PCR and sequencing errors. To assign V, D and J gene segments, CDR3 sequences were aligned to IMGT reference sequences. For a sequence to be retained, at least a six-nucleotide match to both a V gene segment and a J gene segment was required. A rearrangement was called productive if the CDR3 had no stop codons and remained in frame with V and J, and every other rearrangement was called non-productive. CDR3 was defined by IMGT convention, running from the second conserved V-encoded cysteine to the conserved J-encoded phenylalanine. Sequences without an unambiguous match to a single V gene segment were excluded from the earlier analysis of about 600 of the donors. An earlier analysis of 587 of the donors classified V segments as functional when productive rearrangements were above 56.7% and as segregating when the standard deviation between donors was above 5%. To diagnose cytomegalovirus status from the catalog of TCR beta chain sequences, a statistical classification framework was built. V and J gene assignment, in a later analysis, came from comparing TCR nucleotide sequences with IMGT/GENE-DB human TR gene sequences. In a later analysis, CDR3 sequences and most-parsimonious VDJ recombination scenarios were assigned using the TCRdist pipeline. In a later analysis, each TCR beta chain was defined by its CDR3 amino acid sequence together with its V-gene family, and reads lacking a unique V-gene family were excluded. In a later analysis, approximately 640 highly shared, low-generation-probability nucleotide sequences were removed to address suspected cross-contamination and a sequencing artifact. In a later analysis, a clonal expansion index for each public chain was calculated from normalized within-repertoire ranks of inferred template counts. Generation probabilities in a later analysis came from a VDJ recombination model fitted to out-of-frame rearrangements, and those results were checked against IGoR. In a later analysis, hypergeometric tests were used to score TCR-TCR, TCR-HLA and TCR-CMV co-occurrence, with a repertoire-size bias correction applied to TCR pairs. A later analysis estimated false discovery rates by permuting HLA or CMV assignments 20 times. In a later analysis, co-occurring TCRs were grouped using DBSCAN, and TCRdist sequence similarity was added for clustering within HLA-allele-positive subsets. Repertoires with fewer than 30,000 or more than 120,000 public chains were left out of co-occurrence clustering, as were five repertoires with anomalous nucleotide sharing. The immuneACCESS repertoire file appears here via TCRdb, limited to in-frame rearrangements. These files lack a portion of the clones; in checked studies, under half of the deficit traces to unresolved V genes, and the cause of the others is not known. Clone size and V and J calls were adopted from that table, with D and trimming inferred from the DNA. The sample includes 200,000 or so clones, with roughly 76% observed a single time. 2.1% of the sample is held by the ten biggest clonotypes.

The chain links TRBV29-1 with TRBJ1-1, with 7 bases in between that match TRBD1. The sample was PBMCs. The receptor comes from a woman aged 25 to 39 in good health and CMV-seropositive. The nucleotide sequence is given as TGCAGCGCAAACAGGGGTTACGTTTCCGTCCCCACTGAAGCTTTCTTT. Its protein product is CSANRGYVSVPTEAFF. The reference TRBV29-1 and TRBJ1-1 proteins fill in what lies around the CDR3, so the full variable domain reads SAVISQKPSRDICQRGTSLTIQCQVDSQVTMMFWYRQQPGQSLTLIATANQGSEATYESGFVIDKFPISRPNLTFSTLTVSNMSPEDSSIYLCSANRGYVSVPTEAFFGQGTRLTVV.